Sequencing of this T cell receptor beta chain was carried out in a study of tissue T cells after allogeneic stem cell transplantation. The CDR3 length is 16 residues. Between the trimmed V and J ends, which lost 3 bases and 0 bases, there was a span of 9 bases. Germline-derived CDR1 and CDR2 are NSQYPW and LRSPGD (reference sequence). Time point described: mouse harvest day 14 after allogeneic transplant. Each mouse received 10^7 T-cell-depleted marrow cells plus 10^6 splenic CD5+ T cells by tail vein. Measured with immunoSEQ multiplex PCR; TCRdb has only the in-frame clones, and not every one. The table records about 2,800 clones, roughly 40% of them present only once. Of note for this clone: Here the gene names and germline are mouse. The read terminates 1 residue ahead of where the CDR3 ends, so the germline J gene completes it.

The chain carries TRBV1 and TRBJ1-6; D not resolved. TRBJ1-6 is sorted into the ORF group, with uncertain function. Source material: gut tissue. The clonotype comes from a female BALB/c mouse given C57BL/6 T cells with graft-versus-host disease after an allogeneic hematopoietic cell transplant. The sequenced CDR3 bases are TGCACCTGCAGTGCCCGTCAAAATTCCTATAATTCGCCCCTCTAC. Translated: CTCSARQNSYNSPLY. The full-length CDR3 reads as CTCSARQNSYNSPLYF.